These T cell receptor beta chains were read from a single sample in a study of shared clonotypes between healthy human individuals. Clones were read by immunoSEQ multiplex PCR, and TCRdb kept only the in-frame ones, dropping some. Of 550,000 to 650,000 clones listed, roughly 96% were seen once; the top ten hold 0.11%. Sequenced input: naive CD8+ T cells sorted from blood. The receptor set was obtained from a woman aged 25 to 39 in good health. Each CDR3 is given with its conserved first and last residue. D genes are given only for firm matches. Not all rows give a size; the values are once, few, many and, for expanded clones, a class.

>13|NA|TRBV19|NA|TRBJ2-7
CASSFRGQYEQYF
TGTGCCAGTAGTTTCAGGGGTCAGTACGAGCAGTACTTC
>14|NA|TRBV28|NA|TRBJ2-2
CASSSQGGTGELFF
TGTGCCAGCAGTTCCCAGGGGGGTACCGGGGAGCTGTTTTTT
>15|NA|TRBV7-8|NA|TRBJ2-7
CASSLYRTTVREQYF
TGTGCCAGCAGCTTATACCGCACTACCGTACGTGAGCAGTACTTC
>15|NA|TRBV5-6|NA|TRBJ1-2
CASSVEMRGDYGYTF
TGTGCCAGCAGCGTGGAAATGAGGGGGGACTATGGCTACACCTTC
>15|NA|TRBV19|NA|TRBJ2-1
CASTVASSSYNEQFF
TGTGCCAGTACTGTTGCGTCGAGCTCCTACAATGAGCAGTTCTTC
>14|NA|TRBV27|few|TRBJ1-2
CASSPDRANYGYTF
TGTGCCAGCAGTCCGGACAGAGCTAACTATGGCTACACCTTC
>15|NA|TRBV4-2|NA|TRBJ1-1
CASSLGWLAPGEAFF
TGTGCCAGCAGCCTCGGTTGGTTGGCCCCTGGTGAAGCTTTCTTT
>13|NA|TRBV29-1|NA|TRBJ2-1
CSVGGQSYNEQFF
TGCAGCGTTGGGGGGCAGTCCTACAATGAGCAGTTCTTC
>14|NA|TRBV7-8|NA|TRBJ2-1
CASSLWASRDEQFF
TGTGCCAGCAGCCTGTGGGCGTCCAGAGATGAGCAGTTCTTC
>14|NA|TRBV7-9|NA|TRBJ1-2
CASTGEGWYDGYTF
TGTGCCAGCACGGGTGAGGGGTGGTACGATGGCTACACCTTC
>14|TRBD2|TRBV27|NA|TRBJ2-7
CASSLGGRAHEQYF
TGTGCCAGCAGTTTAGGAGGGAGGGCCCACGAGCAGTACTTC
>13|NA|TRBV13|NA|TRBJ2-5
CASSLTHQETQYF
TGTGCCAGCAGCCTAACGCATCAAGAGACCCAGTACTTC
>14|TRBD2|TRBV9|NA|TRBJ2-7
CASSAGLAGYEQYF
TGTGCCAGCAGCGCCGGACTAGCGGGGTACGAGCAGTACTTC
>11|NA|TRBV20-1|NA|TRBJ2-7
CSAKQGYEQYF
TGCAGTGCTAAACAGGGCTACGAGCAGTACTTC
>16|NA|TRBV13|NA|TRBJ2-1
CAGGASPGAPYNEQFF
TGTGCGGGGGGCGCTTCCCCCGGGGCTCCTTACAATGAGCAGTTCTTC
>15|NA|TRBV30|NA|TRBJ2-3
CAWSRGGSSTDTQYF
TGTGCCTGGAGTCGAGGGGGATCTAGCACAGATACGCAGTATTTT
>9|NA|TRBV5-1|once|TRBJ1-1
CADGPGAFF
TGCGCCGACGGACCGGGGGCTTTCTTT
>12|NA|TRBV28|NA|TRBJ2-7
CASSYISHEQYF
TGTGCCAGCAGTTATATCTCGCACGAGCAGTACTTC
>13|NA|TRBV15|NA|TRBJ1-1
CATSRAIRTEAFF
TGTGCCACCAGCAGAGCTATCCGGACTGAAGCTTTCTTT
>11|NA|TRBV11-2|NA|TRBJ2-5
CASSSLGEQYF
TGTGCCAGCAGCTCCCTGGGGGAGCAGTACTTC
>14|NA|TRBV29-1|NA|TRBJ2-7
CSVAPRERGYEQYF
TGCAGCGTTGCTCCCCGGGAGAGGGGCTACGAGCAGTACTTC
>16|TRBD2|TRBV4-1|NA|TRBJ2-1
CASSPLAGSSYNEQFF
TGCGCCAGCAGCCCTTTAGCGGGCAGCTCCTACAATGAGCAGTTCTTC
>16|NA|TRBV6-5|NA|TRBJ2-4
CASSYSTTGAKNIQYF
TGTGCCAGCAGTTACTCTACGACAGGAGCCAAAAACATTCAGTACTTC
>15|NA|TRBV19|NA|TRBJ2-2
CASRTGTEGAGELFF
TGTGCCAGTAGGACAGGTACGGAGGGCGCCGGGGAGCTGTTTTTT
>15|NA|TRBV28|NA|TRBJ2-5
CASSLGGTSQETQYF
TGTGCCAGCAGTCTTGGCGGGACATCCCAAGAGACCCAGTACTTC
>16|NA|TRBV6-1|NA|TRBJ2-5
CASSEGQTPPQETQYF
TGTGCCAGCAGTGAAGGACAAACCCCCCCTCAAGAGACCCAGTACTTC
>14|NA|TRBV7-9|NA|TRBJ1-5
CASSLDNSNQPQHF
TGTGCCAGCAGCCTAGACAATAGCAATCAGCCCCAGCATTTT
>14|NA|TRBV7-6|NA|TRBJ2-7
CASSPWGTHNEQYF
TGTGCCAGCAGCCCATGGGGGACTCACAACGAGCAGTACTTC
>13|NA|TRBV7-8|NA|TRBJ2-7
CASSLGGTYEQYF
TGTGCCAGCAGCTTAGGCGGTACCTACGAGCAGTACTTC
>14|TRBD1|TRBV5-1|NA|TRBJ2-1
CASSLTGTGPEQFF
TGCGCCAGCAGCTTAACCGGGACAGGGCCTGAGCAGTTCTTC
>14|NA|TRBV6-5|NA|TRBJ1-1
CASSLVQGNTEAFF
TGTGCCAGCAGCTTAGTTCAGGGGAACACTGAAGCTTTCTTT
>17|NA|TRBV11-2|NA|TRBJ2-3
CASSRSTGRSPTDTQYF
TGTGCCAGCAGCCGTAGCACAGGGAGGTCCCCCACAGATACGCAGTATTTT
>16|TRBD1|TRBV28|NA|TRBJ2-7
CASSLYTGGLSYEQYF
TGTGCCAGCAGTTTATATACAGGGGGCCTTTCCTACGAGCAGTACTTC
>16|TRBD1|TRBV2|once|TRBJ2-3
CASRYRQGASTDTQYF
TGTGCCAGCAGATATAGACAGGGGGCTAGCACAGATACGCAGTATTTT
>15|NA|TRBV27|once|TRBJ2-1
CASSPYGSSGNEQFF
TGTGCCAGCAGTCCCTACGGGAGCAGTGGGAATGAGCAGTTCTTC
>14|TRBD1|TRBV7-9|few|TRBJ1-1
CASSLVSTGHEAFF
TGTGCCAGCAGCTTAGTTTCGACAGGGCATGAAGCTTTCTTT
>15|TRBD2|TRBV27|NA|TRBJ2-1
CASSSGLAGVDEQFF
TGTGCCAGCAGTTCCGGACTAGCGGGAGTAGATGAGCAGTTCTTC
>14|NA|TRBV2|NA|TRBJ1-1
CASSEAPGATEAFF
TGTGCCAGCAGTGAAGCGCCGGGGGCCACTGAAGCTTTCTTT
>15|NA|TRBV7-9|NA|TRBJ1-1
CASSPRDRLNTEAFF
TGTGCCAGCAGCCCCCGAGACAGGCTGAACACTGAAGCTTTCTTT